This T cell receptor beta chain was captured in a study of T cell responses to AZD1222 COVID-19 vaccine. Per germline, CDR1 SGHTA and CDR2 FQGTGA. The CDR3 runs 15 residues. The ends were cut back, 1 base at V and 2 bases at J, with 11 bases in the middle. Broader study findings: Repertoire sampling occurred only after the peak T cell response.

Generated by immunoSEQ multiplex PCR, the TCRdb table keeps only in-frame clones and is missing some. Of some 200,000 clones in the sample, approximately 90% were seen once. With regard to this clone: Its antigen is as yet unknown.

The sequencing here drew on peripheral blood, taken on day 0 of AZD1222 vaccination. The rearrangement uses TRBV7-3 and TRBJ1-2; TRBD1 is a possible D gene (5 bases). This clonotype was obtained from an adult in good health. The CDR3 reads CASSLNPQGNYGYTF. The CDR3 bases are TGTGCCAGCAGCTTAAACCCCCAGGGCAACTATGGCTACACCTTC. The full variable domain, its missing parts supplied by reference TRBV7-3 and TRBJ1-2, is GAGVSQTPSNKVTEKGKYVELRCDPISGHTALYWYRQSLGQGPEFLIYFQGTGAADDSGLPNDRFFAVRPEGSVSTLKIQRTERGDSAVYLCASSLNPQGNYGYTFGSGTRLTVV.